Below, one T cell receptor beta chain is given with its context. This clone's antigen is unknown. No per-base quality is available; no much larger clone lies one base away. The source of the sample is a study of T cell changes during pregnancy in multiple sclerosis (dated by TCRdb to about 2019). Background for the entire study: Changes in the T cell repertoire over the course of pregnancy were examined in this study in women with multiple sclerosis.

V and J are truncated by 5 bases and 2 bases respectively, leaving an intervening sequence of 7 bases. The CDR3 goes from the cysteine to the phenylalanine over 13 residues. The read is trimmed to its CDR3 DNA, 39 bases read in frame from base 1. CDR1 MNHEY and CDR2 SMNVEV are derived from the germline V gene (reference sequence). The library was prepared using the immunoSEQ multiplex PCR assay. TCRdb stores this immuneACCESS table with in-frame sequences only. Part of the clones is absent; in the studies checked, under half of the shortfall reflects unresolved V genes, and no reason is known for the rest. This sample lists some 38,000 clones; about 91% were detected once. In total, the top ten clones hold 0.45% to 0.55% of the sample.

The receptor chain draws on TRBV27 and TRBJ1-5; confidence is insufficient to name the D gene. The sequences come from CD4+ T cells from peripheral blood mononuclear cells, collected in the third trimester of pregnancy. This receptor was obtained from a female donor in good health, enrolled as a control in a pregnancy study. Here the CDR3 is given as CASSDNGNQPQHF. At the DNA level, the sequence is TGTGCCAGCAGTGACAATGGCAATCAGCCCCAGCATTTT.